The TCR beta chain under discussion was sequenced for a study of cytomegalovirus exposure and HLA in healthy donors. About the research overall: Genotyping showed about 80% of roughly 400 donors falling in the Caucasian-associated ancestry cluster. General study results and limits: According to an earlier analysis, most TCR beta V segments yielded productive rearrangements about 87% or about 30% of the time. Indistinguishable V segments such as TRBV6-2 and TRBV6-3 were excluded.

Primers included in the PCR were 60 Vbeta and 13 Jbeta primers. The data were produced by immunoSEQ multiplex PCR, yet TCRdb's version contains in-frame clones alone and is incomplete. In total, the table holds 200,000 or so clones. At sampling all donors were nominally healthy, likely with unrecorded immune exposures. As concerns this clone: Its antigen is not identified.

Trimming took off 7 bases at V and 5 bases at J, with 9 bases between the two ends. The germline gives CDR1 MDHEN, CDR2 SYDVKM. The CDR3 contains 11 residues. The source of this sequence is a boy aged 5 to 17 in good health and CMV-seronegative. Material for sequencing was PBMCs. The V and J genes are TRBV28 and TRBJ2-7; D gene unclear. CDR3 in DNA: TGTGCCAGCATATTGGGCGACGAGCAGTACTTC. Translating it yields CASILGDEQYF. The full variable domain, completed using reference TRBV28 and TRBJ2-7, is DVKVTQSSRYLVKRTGEKVFLECVQDMDHENMFWYRQDPGLGLRLIYFSYDVKMKEKGDIPEGYSVSREKKERFSLILESASTNQTSMYLCASILGDEQYFGPGTRLTVT.